This is a list of T cell receptor beta chains from one sample in a study of Ad26.COV2.S vaccination and SARS-CoV-2 variants. The protocol was immunoSEQ multiplex PCR, while the TCRdb copy is restricted to in-frame clones and leaves out a portion. Among 300,000 to 350,000 clones listed, about 82% were seen once. The specimen was peripheral blood, collected in a trial of Ad26.COV2.S vaccine versus placebo. The receptors come from a person between 18 and 60 years old who received the Ad26.COV2.S COVID-19 vaccine or a placebo. The CDR3 runs from the conserved cysteine through the conserved F or W. A D gene is named only where the DNA matches it firmly. Some rows mark clone size as missing; the rest say once, few, many or name a class of expanded clone.

size	D	V	J	CDR3	DNA
.	.	TRBV6-5	TRBJ2-7	CASGGYEQYF	TGTGCCAGCGGGGGCTACGAGCAGTACTTC
once	TRBD1	TRBV6-5	TRBJ1-5	CASSSRRGRGNQPQHF	TGTGCCAGCAGTTCGCGCAGGGGGCGCGGAAATCAGCCCCAGCATTTT
once	.	TRBV11-2	TRBJ2-2	CASSSPVGGGEPNTGELFF	TGTGCCAGCAGCTCTCCCGTTGGAGGGGGTGAACCGAACACCGGGGAGCTGTTTTTT
.	.	TRBV11-2	TRBJ1-1	CASSLGPANTEAFF	TGTGCCAGCAGCTTAGGTCCCGCAAACACTGAAGCTTTCTTT
.	.	TRBV25-1	TRBJ2-5	CASSEHLEGQETQYF	TGTGCCAGCAGTGAGCACCTGGAGGGCCAAGAGACCCAGTACTTC
many	TRBD2	TRBV5-8	TRBJ2-1	CASSLELAGGFYNEQFF	TGTGCCAGCAGCTTGGAGCTAGCGGGGGGGTTCTACAATGAGCAGTTCTTC
.	TRBD2	TRBV7-8	TRBJ2-2	CASSLVPARGVSTNTGELFF	TGTGCCAGCAGCTTAGTGCCGGCTCGGGGGGTCAGCACGAACACCGGGGAGCTGTTTTTT
.	.	TRBV2	TRBJ1-5	CASSEGRDGNQPQHF	TGTGCCAGCAGTGAGGGCAGGGATGGCAATCAGCCCCAGCATTTT
once	.	TRBV6-5	TRBJ1-2	CASRAASHYGYTF	TGTGCCAGCAGGGCCGCCTCGCACTATGGCTACACCTTC
once	.	TRBV7-6	TRBJ2-5	CASSLGLLGTAQETQYF	TGTGCCAGCAGCTTAGGGCTACTTGGGACCGCGCAAGAGACCCAGTACTTC
once	.	TRBV20-1	TRBJ1-2	CSARVAGGYTF	TGCAGTGCTAGAGTAGCGGGAGGCTACACCTTC
few	.	TRBV5-4	TRBJ1-2	CASSFRVGGYTF	TGTGCCAGCAGCTTTAGAGTGGGGGGCTACACCTTC
.	.	TRBV28	TRBJ1-6	CASSLGQDNSPLHF	TGTGCCAGCAGTTTAGGCCAGGATAATTCACCCCTCCACTTT
.	.	TRBV11-1	TRBJ1-4	CASSFRGSVEKLFF	TGTGCCAGCAGCTTTCGGGGATCGGTTGAAAAACTGTTTTTT
.	.	TRBV18	TRBJ2-6	CASSPTGGAGANVLTF	TGTGCCAGCTCACCAACAGGAGGGGCTGGGGCCAACGTCCTGACTTTC
once	.	TRBV28	TRBJ1-1	CASTRRFQGEAFF	TGTGCCAGCACTCGGCGTTTCCAGGGTGAAGCTTTCTTT
.	.	TRBV2	TRBJ1-4	CASSWTETGNEKLFF	TGTGCCAGCAGTTGGACCGAGACGGGTAATGAAAAACTGTTTTTT
.	.	TRBV30	TRBJ1-2	CAWSTGNYGYTF	TGTGCCTGGAGTACTGGTAACTATGGCTACACCTTC
once	.	TRBV11-3	TRBJ2-7	CASSLLKTYEQYF	TGTGCCAGCAGCCTCCTTAAGACCTACGAGCAGTACTTC
once	.	TRBV29-1	TRBJ2-2	CSVLVQGRTGELFF	TGCAGCGTGCTCGTACAGGGTCGGACCGGGGAGCTGTTTTTT
.	.	TRBV5-6	TRBJ1-3	CASSSYSTMTGISGNTIYF	TGTGCCAGCAGCTCCTACTCAACTATGACAGGCATCTCTGGAAACACCATATATTTT
.	.	TRBV7-2	TRBJ2-5	CASSLNTGMGETQYF	TGTGCCAGCAGCTTAAATACAGGAATGGGAGAGACCCAGTACTTC
.	TRBD1	TRBV28	TRBJ1-4	CASSQTGQLYEKLFF	TGTGCCAGCAGTCAGACGGGACAGCTATATGAAAAACTGTTTTTT
.	.	TRBV5-6	TRBJ1-5	CASSLVVLGRVLSNQPQHF	TGTGCCAGCAGCTTGGTGGTATTGGGACGGGTGTTGAGCAATCAGCCCCAGCATTTT
.	.	TRBV5-4	TRBJ1-1	CASSVNRGANTEAFF	TGTGCCAGCAGCGTCAATCGGGGGGCGAACACTGAAGCTTTCTTT
.	TRBD1	TRBV10-3	TRBJ2-2	CAIKGQGLNTGELFF	TGTGCCATCAAAGGACAGGGACTGAACACCGGGGAGCTGTTTTTT
once	TRBD1	TRBV19	TRBJ2-1	CASRDRLDEQFF	TGTGCCAGTAGGGACAGGCTCGATGAGCAGTTCTTC
.	TRBD1	TRBV27	TRBJ2-1	CASRDIGQGWNEQFF	TGTGCCAGCAGAGACATAGGACAGGGGTGGAATGAGCAGTTCTTC
.	.	TRBV11-2	TRBJ1-2	CASSLRGPLSIANYGYTF	TGTGCCAGCAGCTTACGTGGACCTCTTTCCATTGCTAACTATGGCTACACCTTC
.	TRBD2	TRBV18	TRBJ2-3	CASSPLKTSGGPVDTQYF	TGTGCCAGCTCACCACTAAAGACTAGCGGGGGGCCCGTGGATACGCAGTATTTT
few	.	TRBV5-1	TRBJ2-5	CASSPMGRQETQYF	TGCGCCAGCAGCCCCATGGGGCGACAAGAGACCCAGTACTTC
.	.	TRBV6-5	TRBJ2-5	CASRRGSQETQYF	TGTGCCAGCCGCCGGGGCAGCCAAGAGACCCAGTACTTC
once	.	TRBV28	TRBJ1-2	CASSPGGPGGYGYTF	TGTGCCAGCAGCCCGGGAGGGCCCGGGGGCTATGGCTACACCTTC
.	TRBD1	TRBV29-1	TRBJ1-4	CSVGTGREKLFF	TGCAGCGTTGGGACAGGGCGAGAAAAACTGTTTTTT
few	.	TRBV5-6	TRBJ2-7	CASSRGSSYEQYF	TGTGCCAGCAGCCGAGGAAGCTCCTACGAGCAGTACTTC
.	.	TRBV7-8	TRBJ1-6	CASSLAWGQNSPLHF	TGTGCCAGCAGCTTAGCGTGGGGGCAGAATTCACCCCTCCACTTT
.	TRBD2	TRBV9	TRBJ2-2	CASSALVAGGLPGELFF	TGTGCCAGCAGCGCGCTAGTAGCGGGGGGGCTCCCCGGGGAGCTGTTTTTT
once	.	TRBV7-8	TRBJ1-4	CASSALGGVKLFF	TGTGCCAGCAGCGCCCTCGGAGGAGTAAAACTGTTTTTT